This T cell receptor (beta chain) emerged from a study of molecular identifiers for immune sequencing clone quantification. Many counts were recorded for this clonotype. Trimming stripped 1 base from V and 6 bases from J, with 10 bases between. Germline V CDR1 and CDR2: SGHAT, FQNNGV. This CDR3 region has 13 residues. TCRdb recomputed calls from the PCR reads with MiXCR, one row per CDR3 protein. The table records about half a million distinct CDR3 sequences, 25% of them present only once. The V call is TRBV11-2, the J call TRBJ2-7; D possibly corresponds to TRBD2 (7 bases). The TCR originated in a human donor in good health. Some libraries in this study had Jurkat cell RNA spiked in. Source material: naive CD8+ T cells from blood, with Jurkat cell RNA spiked in. The subset here: FACS-sorted CD8+CD4-CCR7+CD45RA+ naive T cells. CDR3 loop: CASSLAGGLEQYF. CDR3 sequence (DNA): TGTGCCAGCAGCTTAGCGGGGGGCCTCGAGCAGTACTTC.